This T cell receptor beta chain was sequenced during a study of coeliac disease. In the study overall: Refractory type I: diet-unresponsive over 12 months, with immunophenotypically normal intraepithelial cells.

Between the trimmed V and J ends, which lost 3 bases and 4 bases, there was a span of 9 bases. CDR1 and CDR2 from the germline V gene are MNHEY and SMNVEV (reference sequence). The CDR3 consists of 14 residues. The data were produced by immunoSEQ multiplex PCR, yet TCRdb's version contains in-frame clones alone and is incomplete. Altogether fewer than 5,000 clones are present, roughly three fifths being singletons, with the ten largest covering around 11%. The sequence was collected from a woman in her 70s with celiac disease. The chain couples TRBV27 to TRBJ1-4; possible D gene TRBD1, 6 bases. Specimen: lamina propria lymphocytes from the gut. CDR3 nucleotides: TGTGCCAGCAGTTTTATAGGGGGTAATGAAAAACTGTTTTTT. Translating gives CASSFIGGNEKLFF.